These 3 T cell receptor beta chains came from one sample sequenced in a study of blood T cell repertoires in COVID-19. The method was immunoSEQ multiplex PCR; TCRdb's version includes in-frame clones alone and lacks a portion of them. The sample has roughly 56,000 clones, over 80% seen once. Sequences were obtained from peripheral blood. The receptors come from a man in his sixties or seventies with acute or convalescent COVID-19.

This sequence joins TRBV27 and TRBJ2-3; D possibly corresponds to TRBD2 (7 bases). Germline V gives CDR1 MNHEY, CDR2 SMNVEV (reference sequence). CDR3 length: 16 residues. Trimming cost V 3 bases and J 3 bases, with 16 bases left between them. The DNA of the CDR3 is TGTGCCAGCAGTTTTGGGGGGGCGTTGAGAACAGATACGCAGTATTTT. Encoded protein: CASSFGGALRTDTQYF.

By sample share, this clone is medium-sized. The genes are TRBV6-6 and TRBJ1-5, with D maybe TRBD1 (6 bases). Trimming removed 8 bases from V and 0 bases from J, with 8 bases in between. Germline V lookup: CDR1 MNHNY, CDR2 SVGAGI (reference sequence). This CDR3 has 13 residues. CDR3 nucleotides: TGTGCCAGCGGGACAAGTAGCAATCAGCCCCAGCATTTT. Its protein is CASGTSSNQPQHF.

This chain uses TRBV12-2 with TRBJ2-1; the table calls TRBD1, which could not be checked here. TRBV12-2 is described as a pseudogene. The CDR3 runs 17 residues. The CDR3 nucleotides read TGTGCAAGTCGCCCCGCCTCGCTGGGGCGGAAAGACAATGAGCAGTTCTTC. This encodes CASRPASLGRKDNEQFF.